Shown below are 18 T cell receptor beta chains from a single sample sequenced in a study of blood T cell repertoires in COVID-19 (dated by TCRdb to between 2020 and 2021). The method behind the library was the immunoSEQ multiplex PCR assay. In TCRdb, the immuneACCESS table is reduced to in-frame sequences with V and J assigned. These tables do not hold every clone; where another copy was compared, an unresolved V gene accounts for under half, and the others remain unexplained. The sample table contains around 320,000 clones; only one count was recorded for 88% of them. The ten largest clones represent roughly 6.9% of the sample. The specimen sequenced was peripheral blood. These receptors were obtained from a woman aged 25-40 years who had recovered from COVID-19.

This chain links TRBV3-1 (or the pseudogene TRBV3-2) with TRBJ1-2; D may be TRBD1 (5 bases). Germline V gives CDR1 LGHDT, CDR2 YNNKEL (reference sequence). This CDR3 has 17 amino acids. Trimming took 0 bases from V and 4 from J, leaving 18 bases between them. The CDR3 DNA reads as TGTGCCAGCAGCCAAGATCCTACAGGCGCCTGGGGCTATGGCTACACCTTC. This translates into CASSQDPTGAWGYGYTF.

The V and J genes are TRBV3-1 (or the pseudogene TRBV3-2) and TRBJ2-3; D is undetermined. Germline V gene data show CDR1 as LGHDT and CDR2 as YNNKEL (reference sequence). The CDR3 runs 17 residues. The V and J ends lost 5 bases and 2 bases respectively, with 20 bases between them. In nucleotides, the CDR3 is TGTGCCAGCAGCAAAAATTTCCAATGGCCACCCACAGATACGCAGTATTTT. Translation gives CASSKNFQWPPTDTQYF.

CDR3 protein: CASSEGGTIRFSAFF. The CDR3 bases are TGTGCCAGCAGCGAGGGAGGGACAATACGCTTTTCAGCTTTCTTT. This chain joins TRBV7-8 and TRBJ1-1, with a weak D call TRBD1 (6 bases). Germline V gives CDR1 SGHVS, CDR2 FQNEAQ. CDR3 length: 15 residues. The V end lost 5 bases, the J end lost 10 bases, and 23 bases lay between the germline ends.

V is TRBV5-6 and J is TRBJ2-3; 13 bases are a match to TRBD2. CDR3 size: 16 residues. From germline, CDR1 is SGHDT and CDR2 YYEEEE. V lost 1 base, J lost 7 bases, and 6 bases stayed unmatched. CDR3 in amino acids: CASSLRGLAGANTQYF. The CDR3 DNA is TGTGCCAGCAGCTTGCGAGGACTAGCGGGGGCGAATACGCAGTATTTT.

The chain couples TRBV6-6 to TRBJ2-7; 7 bases match TRBD2. This CDR3 has 14 residues. The germline V gene encodes CDR1 MNHNY and CDR2 SVGAGI (reference sequence). Losses at the gene ends were 7 bases for V and 3 bases for J; bases not matched to a gene: 9. CDR3 sequence: CASITGGSHYEQYF. The CDR3 DNA reads as TGTGCCAGCATCACGGGGGGATCCCACTACGAGCAGTACTTC.

Notes on this clone: The same CDR3 arises from other DNA sequences in this sample as well. The rearrangement uses TRBV6-5 and TRBJ2-7; 9 nucleotides agree with TRBD2. Per the germline V gene, CDR1 is MNHEY and CDR2 is SVGAGI. The V gene end was trimmed by 4 bases and the J gene end by 1 base; junction bases not matched to a gene: 5. The CDR3 totals 15 residues. The CDR3 sequence is CASSFGLAGSYEQYF. For the CDR3, the DNA is TGTGCCAGCAGTTTCGGGCTAGCGGGATCCTACGAGCAGTACTTC.

V and J are TRBV28 and TRBJ2-7; D uncertain. V was pared by 4 bases and J by 2 bases, with 6 bases between. The CDR3 runs 12 residues. CDR1 is MDHEN and CDR2 is SYDVKM in the germline V gene. For the CDR3, the DNA is TGTGCCAGCAGTTCGGTAACCTACGAGCAGTACTTC. Residues: CASSSVTYEQYF.

Concerning this clone itself: A junction end diverges from the germline sequence, so it may reflect a read error. This chain connects TRBV19 to TRBJ2-2; 15 bases are shared with TRBD2. CDR3 length equals 14 residues. CDR1 LNHDA and CDR2 SQIVND come from the germline V gene (reference sequence). CDR3 nucleotide sequence: TGTGCCAGTAGACCCGGGACTAGCGGGGGGCCGGAGATTTTT. This translates into CASRPGTSGGPEIF.

The chain employs TRBV28 and TRBJ1-1; 9 positions match TRBD1. Germline CDR1 reads MDHEN; CDR2 reads SYDVKM. V gave up 9 bases and J gave up 3 bases; unmatched junction bases: 5. This CDR3 region has 13 residues. The CDR3 region is CASYRGRDTEAFF. CDR3 coding DNA: TGTGCCAGTTACAGGGGGCGCGACACTGAAGCTTTCTTT.

The V call is TRBV5-1, the J call TRBJ2-2; TRBD2 aligns across 8 bases. Germline V gene data show CDR1 as SGHRS and CDR2 as YFSETQ. CDR3 length: 19 amino acids. Unmatched junction bases numbered 15, after V lost 3 bases and J lost 2 bases. The CDR3 bases are TGCGCCAGCAGCTCCGGGGGGGGGCAGAAACCCATAAACACCGGGGAGCTGTTTTTT. Protein sequence: CASSSGGGQKPINTGELFF.

The chain employs TRBV2 and TRBJ2-1, with D perhaps TRBD2 (6 bases). The germline V gene encodes CDR1 SNHLY and CDR2 FYNNEI. Trimming took off 8 bases at V and 4 bases at J, with 18 bases between the two ends. CDR3 length equals 15 residues. The CDR3 bases are TGTGCCAGCGGCGCTCATGGGAGGATATACAATGAGCAGTTCTTC. This translates into CASGAHGRIYNEQFF.

The chain joins TRBV28 to TRBJ1-4; maybe TRBD1 (5 bases). Germline CDR1 and CDR2: MDHEN and SYDVKM. The CDR3 loop spans 15 amino acids. The V end was cut by 2 bases, the J end by 3 bases, with 10 bases between. The CDR3 nucleotides read TGTGCCAGCAGTTTAATACAGGCCTCTAATGAAAAACTGTTTTTT. Protein sequence: CASSLIQASNEKLFF.

V gene TRBV18 combines with J gene TRBJ2-3; D call uncertain. Germline values: CDR1 KGHSH, CDR2 LQKENI. This CDR3 contains 11 residues. V was cut by 5 bases and J by 4 bases, with 4 bases left in between. This chain's CDR3 is CASSSSDTQYF. Here the CDR3 DNA reads TGTGCCAGCTCATCCTCAGATACGCAGTATTTT.

The CDR3 sequence is CASSPLRDSQETQYF. The CDR3 nucleotides read TGTGCCAGCTCACCGCTCCGGGACAGTCAAGAGACCCAGTACTTC. V usage is TRBV18 and J usage is TRBJ2-5; 7 nucleotides agree with TRBD1. The ends lost 3 bases at V and 2 bases at J; junction bases unmatched: 6. The CDR3 consists of 15 residues. Germline CDR1 is KGHSH and CDR2 is LQKENI.

This clone was picked up one time. The genes are TRBV6-5 and TRBJ2-1; no firm D call. Germline assignment: CDR1 MNHEY and CDR2 SVGAGI. There are 14 residues in the CDR3. Deletions cut 6 bases from V and 5 bases from J, with 14 bases between. DNA for the CDR3: TGTGCCAGCAGAGGCACCCCCGCGGACAATGAGCAGTTCTTC. Translated: CASRGTPADNEQFF.

The chain is built from TRBV15 and TRBJ2-3, with D hard to call. The germline V and J ends were trimmed by 0 bases and 8 bases, with 12 bases remaining between them. The CDR3 extends over 14 amino acids. Per the germline V gene, CDR1 is LNHNV and CDR2 is YYDKDF (reference sequence). CDR3 in DNA: TGTGCCACCAGCAGAGATAGATACAGTGCTACGCAGTATTTT. It yields the protein CATSRDRYSATQYF.

The chain couples TRBV29-1 to TRBJ2-1, with D possibly being TRBD2 (5 bases). The CDR3 runs 12 residues. The V gene's germline CDR1 is SQVTM and CDR2 ANQGSEA. V lost 0 bases and J lost 10, with 10 bases in between. CDR3 in amino acids: CSVEEGSGEQFF. CDR3 DNA sequence: TGCAGCGTTGAAGAAGGGTCGGGGGAGCAGTTCTTC.

The chain has TRBV5-4 and TRBJ1-1; D is unclear. The V end was cut by 1 base, the J end by 1 base, with 5 bases between. Germline CDR1 is SGHNT and CDR2 is YYREEE (reference sequence). CDR3 size: 13 residues. The CDR3 DNA is TGTGCCAGCAGCTTGTTTCAGAACACTGAAGCTTTCTTT. It specifies CASSLFQNTEAFF.